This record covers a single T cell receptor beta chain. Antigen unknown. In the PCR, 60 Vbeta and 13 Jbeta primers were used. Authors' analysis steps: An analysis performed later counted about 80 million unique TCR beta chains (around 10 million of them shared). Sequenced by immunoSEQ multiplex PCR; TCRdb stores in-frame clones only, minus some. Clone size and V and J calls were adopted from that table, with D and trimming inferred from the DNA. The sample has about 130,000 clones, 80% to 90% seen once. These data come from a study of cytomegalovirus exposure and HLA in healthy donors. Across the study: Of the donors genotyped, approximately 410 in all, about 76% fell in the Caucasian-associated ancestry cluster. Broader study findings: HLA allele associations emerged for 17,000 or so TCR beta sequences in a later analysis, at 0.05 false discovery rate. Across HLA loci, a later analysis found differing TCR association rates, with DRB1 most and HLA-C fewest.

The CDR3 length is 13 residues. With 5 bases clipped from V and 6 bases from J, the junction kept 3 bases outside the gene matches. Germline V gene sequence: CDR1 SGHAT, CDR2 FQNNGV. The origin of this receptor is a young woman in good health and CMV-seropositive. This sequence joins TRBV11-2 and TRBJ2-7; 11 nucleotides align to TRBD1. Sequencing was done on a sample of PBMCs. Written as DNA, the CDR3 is TGTGCCAGCAGCCGGACAGGGGGCGGCGAGCAGTACTTC. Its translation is CASSRTGGGEQYF.